Below, 16 T cell receptor beta chains from the same sample are listed, as sequenced in a study of graft-versus-host responses after intestinal transplantation. Their recognized antigens are unknown. The method was immunoSEQ multiplex PCR; TCRdb's version includes in-frame clones alone and lacks a portion of them. This sample has roughly 100,000 clones, with about 88% found just once. The sequences come from unstimulated CD4+ T cells sorted from spleen or lymph node cells, collected before intestinal transplant. The source of these receptors is a human donor who received an intestinal transplant.

This chain uses TRBV5-1 with TRBJ2-3; possible D gene TRBD2, 6 bases. V lost 2 bases and J lost 5, with 15 bases in between. The CDR3 totals 15 residues. Germline V lookup: CDR1 SGHRS, CDR2 YFSETQ. For the CDR3, the DNA is TGCGCCAGCAGCTTTACGGGGGATTTCCTAGATACGCAGTATTTT. This codes for CASSFTGDFLDTQYF.

The chain has TRBV18 and TRBJ2-7; no clear D. Trimming stripped 6 bases from V and 6 bases from J, with 9 bases between. The germline gives CDR1 KGHSH, CDR2 LQKENI. The CDR3 consists of 11 residues. CDR3 in amino acids: CASSLIGEQYF. The DNA for the CDR3 is TGTGCCAGCTCGCTCATCGGCGAGCAGTACTTC.

This clone appeared a single time. V gene TRBV2 combines with J gene TRBJ2-3; 9 bases are a match to TRBD1. V shed 6 bases, J shed 6 bases, and the junction held 7 bases outside the gene matches. This CDR3 has 14 amino acids. Germline loops: CDR1 SNHLY, CDR2 FYNNEI. The CDR3 loop reads CASRRDRVPDTQYF. The DNA of the CDR3 is TGTGCCAGCAGAAGGGACAGGGTGCCCGATACGCAGTATTTT.

The chain recombines TRBV5-1 with TRBJ2-1, with a possible D match to TRBD2 (6 bases). This CDR3 contains 16 residues. Germline V gene data show CDR1 as SGHRS and CDR2 as YFSETQ. V lost 4 bases to trimming and J lost 0 bases, with 14 bases between them. CDR3 sequence reads: CASSLRVADSYNEQFF. CDR3 nucleotides: TGCGCCAGCAGCCTCAGGGTAGCGGACTCCTACAATGAGCAGTTCTTC.

V is TRBV5-5 and J is TRBJ1-2; TRBD1 might be the D (6 bases). This CDR3 has 17 residues. Deletions cut 1 base from V and 3 bases from J, with 19 bases between. Per germline, CDR1 SGHKS and CDR2 YYEKEE (reference sequence). This CDR3 is CASSLRLLDRDHYGYTF. CDR3 in DNA: TGTGCCAGCAGCTTGAGACTTTTGGACAGAGACCACTATGGCTACACCTTC.

The rearrangement uses TRBV11-2 and TRBJ1-6; TRBD1 matches at 8 bases. This CDR3 region has 17 residues. After removal of 5 bases from V and 7 bases from J, the junction contained 13 bases not matched to a gene. Germline values: CDR1 SGHAT, CDR2 FQNNGV. The CDR3, as DNA: TGTGCCAGCAGCCCCTGGGACAGGTTGCCCTCAAATTCACCCCTCCACTTT. Translation gives CASSPWDRLPSNSPLHF.

The chain links TRBV10-3 to TRBJ1-1; D is possibly TRBD1 (6 bases). The V gene's germline CDR1 is ENHRY and CDR2 SYGVKD. This CDR3 has 13 amino acids. The V end was cut by 7 bases, the J end by 5 bases, with 14 bases between. CDR3 in amino acids: CAINTGRQTEAFF. Here the CDR3 DNA reads TGTGCCATCAATACAGGGAGGCAGACTGAAGCTTTCTTT.

This clone was recorded only once. The chain employs TRBV19 and TRBJ2-1, with D possibly TRBD2 on 6 matching bases. This CDR3 region has 14 residues. Trimming left V 9 bases short and J 0 bases short, with 12 bases between. The germline V gene has CDR1 LNHDA and CDR2 SQIVND (reference sequence). CDR3 DNA: TGTGCCAGCCGGGGGACGGGCTCCTACAATGAGCAGTTCTTC. Encoded protein: CASRGTGSYNEQFF.

V usage is TRBV2 and J usage is TRBJ1-5; TRBD1 matches at 8 bases. Per germline, CDR1 SNHLY and CDR2 FYNNEI. CDR3 length equals 14 residues. The ends lost 5 bases at V and 5 bases at J; junction bases unmatched: 5. The CDR3 DNA follows: TGTGCCAGCAGTAAAGGACAGGGCTATCAGCCCCAGCATTTT. This codes for CASSKGQGYQPQHF.

This clone occurred a few times. The rearrangement joins TRBV13 to TRBJ2-7, with 7 nucleotides matching TRBD1. Germline loops: CDR1 PRHDT, CDR2 FYEKMQ (reference sequence). The CDR3 consists of 16 residues. The junction had 11 bases not matched to a gene; V was cut back by 3 bases and J by 3 bases. In nucleotides, the CDR3 is TGTGCCAGCAGCTTTACAGGGGTCGCAACCCTCTACGAGCAGTACTTC. Its protein product is CASSFTGVATLYEQYF.

The V gene is TRBV5-4, the J gene TRBJ2-1, with D perhaps given as TRBD1 or TRBD2 (5 bases each). The V and J ends lost 5 bases and 8 bases respectively, with 23 bases between them. Germline V gene sequence: CDR1 SGHNT, CDR2 YYREEE (reference sequence). This CDR3 spans 16 amino acids. CDR3 protein: CASRRTGTSLWDEQFF. The DNA of the CDR3 is TGTGCCAGCAGACGCACCGGGACCTCGCTTTGGGATGAGCAGTTCTTC.

This chain connects TRBV6-6 to TRBJ1-1; no clear D. Looked up from germline, CDR1 is MNHNY and CDR2 is SVGAGI (reference sequence). The CDR3 has 11 residues. Trimming removed 10 bases at V and 4 bases at J, with 10 bases between. DNA of the CDR3: TGTGCCACATCAGGTCTCACTGAAGCTTTCTTT. It is translated as CATSGLTEAFF.

The chain is built from TRBV7-9 and TRBJ2-2; D perhaps matches TRBD2 (5 bases). The V gene's germline CDR1 is SEHNR and CDR2 FQNEAQ (reference sequence). The ends were cut back, 3 bases at V and 7 bases at J, with 12 bases in the middle. The length of the CDR3 is 14 residues. In DNA form, the CDR3 reads TGTGCCAGCAGCTTCCCGGGGAGAGGCGGGGAGCTGTTTTTT. As protein: CASSFPGRGGELFF.

This rearrangement joins TRBV7-9 to TRBJ2-7, with a possible D match to TRBD1 (7 bases). CDR1 SEHNR and CDR2 FQNEAQ come from the germline V gene (reference sequence). The CDR3 length is 13 residues. The ends were cut back, 5 bases at V and 2 bases at J, with 10 bases in the middle. The CDR3 loop reads CASSQGGTYEQYF. CDR3 bases: TGTGCCAGCAGCCAGGGGGGAACCTACGAGCAGTACTTC.

This sequence joins TRBV25-1 and TRBJ2-3; the match to TRBD1 covers 7 bases. J gave up 10 bases and V 3 bases, and 13 bases lay outside the gene matches. The CDR3 totals 15 residues. Germline V gene data show CDR1 as MGHDK and CDR2 as SYGVNS. CDR3 bases: TGTGCCAGCAGTGATCTTTATTCCGGGACAGCGGCGCAGTATTTT. Translation: CASSDLYSGTAAQYF.

CDR3 sequence: CASSPPPQETQYF. CDR3 coding DNA: TGTGCCAGCTCACCACCGCCCCAAGAGACCCAGTACTTC. The chain recombines TRBV18 with TRBJ2-5, with no clear D. This CDR3 has 13 amino acids. V was trimmed by 0 bases and J by 1 base, leaving 3 bases between them. The germline V gene has CDR1 KGHSH and CDR2 LQKENI.